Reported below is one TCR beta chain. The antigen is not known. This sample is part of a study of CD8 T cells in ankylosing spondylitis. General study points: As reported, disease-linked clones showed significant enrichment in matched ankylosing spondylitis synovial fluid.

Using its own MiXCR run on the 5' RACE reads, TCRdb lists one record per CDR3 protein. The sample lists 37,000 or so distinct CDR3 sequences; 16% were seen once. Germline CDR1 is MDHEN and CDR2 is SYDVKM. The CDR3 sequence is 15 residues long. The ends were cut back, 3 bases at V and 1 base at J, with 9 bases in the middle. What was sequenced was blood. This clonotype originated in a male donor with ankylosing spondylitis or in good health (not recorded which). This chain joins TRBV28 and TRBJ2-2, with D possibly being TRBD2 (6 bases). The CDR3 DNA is TGTGCCAGCAGTTTGACTAGAGGGAACACCGGGGAGCTGTTTTTT. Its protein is CASSLTRGNTGELFF. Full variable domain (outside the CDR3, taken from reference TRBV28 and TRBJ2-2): DVKVTQSSRYLVKRTGEKVFLECVQDMDHENMFWYRQDPGLGLRLIYFSYDVKMKEKGDIPEGYSVSREKKERFSLILESASTNQTSMYLCASSLTRGNTGELFFGEGSRLTVL.